Sequencing of this T cell receptor (beta chain) was carried out in a study of cytomegalovirus exposure and HLA in healthy donors. The study, taken as a whole, reports: It was confirmed in vitro that three of the CMV-associated chains were specific for CMV antigens.

13 Jbeta primers and 60 Vbeta primers were used for the PCR. The method was immunoSEQ multiplex PCR; TCRdb's version includes in-frame clones alone and lacks a portion of them. The sample includes over 85,000 clones, roughly four fifths seen only once; the top ten take under 4.5%. Points on this clone: Its antigen is not known.

Germline V gene lookup returns CDR1 MGHRA and CDR2 YSYEKL. V shed 0 bases and J shed 9 bases, with 17 bases lying between them. The CDR3 sequence is 15 residues long. Sequences were obtained from PBMCs. The chain is built from TRBV4-1 and TRBJ1-1; a possible D gene is TRBD1 (6 bases). The TCR was taken from a female donor in good health and CMV-seropositive. CDR3 sequence (DNA): TGCGCCAGCAGCCAAGAAGGGACAACCAACATAAAAGCTTTCTTT. Amino acids: CASSQEGTTNIKAFF.